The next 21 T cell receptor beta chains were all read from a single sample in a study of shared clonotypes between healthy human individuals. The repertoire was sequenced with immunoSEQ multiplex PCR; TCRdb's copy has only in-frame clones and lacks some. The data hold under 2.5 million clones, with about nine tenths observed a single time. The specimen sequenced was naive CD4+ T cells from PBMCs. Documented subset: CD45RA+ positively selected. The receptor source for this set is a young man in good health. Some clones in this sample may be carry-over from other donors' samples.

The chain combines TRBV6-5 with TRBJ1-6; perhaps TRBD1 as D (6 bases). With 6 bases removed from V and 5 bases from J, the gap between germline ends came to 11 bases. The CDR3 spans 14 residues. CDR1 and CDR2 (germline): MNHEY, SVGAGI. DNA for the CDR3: TGTGCCAGCAGACGACAGGTTCATAATTCACCCCTCCACTTT. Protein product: CASRRQVHNSPLHF.

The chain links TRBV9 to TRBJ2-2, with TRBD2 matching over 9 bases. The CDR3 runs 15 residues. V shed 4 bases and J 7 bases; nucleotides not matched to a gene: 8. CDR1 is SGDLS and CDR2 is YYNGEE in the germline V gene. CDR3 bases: TGTGCCAGCAGCCTCCTAGCGGGAACGGTCGGGGAGCTGTTTTTT. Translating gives CASSLLAGTVGELFF. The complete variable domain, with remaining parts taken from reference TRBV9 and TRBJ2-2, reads DSGVTQTPKHLITATGQRVTLRCSPRSGDLSVYWYQQSLDQGLQFLIQYYNGEERAKGNILERFSAQQFPDLHSELNLSSLELGDSALYFCASSLLAGTVGELFFGEGSRLTVL.

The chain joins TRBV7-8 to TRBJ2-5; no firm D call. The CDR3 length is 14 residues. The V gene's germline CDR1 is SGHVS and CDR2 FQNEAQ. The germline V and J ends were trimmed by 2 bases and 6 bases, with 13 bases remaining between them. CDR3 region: CASSLRRREKTQYF. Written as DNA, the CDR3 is TGTGCCAGCAGCTTAAGGCGAAGGGAAAAGACCCAGTACTTC. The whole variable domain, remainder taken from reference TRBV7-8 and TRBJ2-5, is GAGVSQSPRYKVAKRGQDVALRCDPISGHVSLFWYQQALGQGPEFLTYFQNEAQLDKSGLPSDRFFAERPEGSVSTLKIQRTQQEDSAVYLCASSLRRREKTQYFGPGTRLLVL.

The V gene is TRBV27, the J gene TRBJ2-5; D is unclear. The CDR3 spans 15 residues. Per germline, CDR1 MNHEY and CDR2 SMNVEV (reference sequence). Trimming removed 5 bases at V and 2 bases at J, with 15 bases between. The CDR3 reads CASSPPPYRQETQYF. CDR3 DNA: TGTGCCAGCAGTCCCCCGCCTTACAGACAAGAGACCCAGTACTTC.

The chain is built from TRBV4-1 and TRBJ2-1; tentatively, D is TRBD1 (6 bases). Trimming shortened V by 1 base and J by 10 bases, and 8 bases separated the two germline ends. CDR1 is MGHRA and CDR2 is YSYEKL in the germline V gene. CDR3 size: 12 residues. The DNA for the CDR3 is TGCGCCAGCAGCCAAGTAAGGGGGGAGCAGTTCTTC. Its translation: CASSQVRGEQFF.

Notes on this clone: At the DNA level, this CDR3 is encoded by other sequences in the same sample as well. The CDR3 DNA reads TGTGCCAGCAGCTCTGACAGGGCCTCCTACAATGAGCAGTTCTTC. This codes for CASSSDRASYNEQFF. The J gene is TRBJ2-1, the V gene TRBV7-2, with 7 bases aligning to TRBD1. Germline trimming cut 4 bases from V and 0 bases from J; bases unmatched to any gene: 3. Germline loops: CDR1 SGHTA, CDR2 FQGNSA. The CDR3 totals 15 residues. Together with reference TRBV7-2 and TRBJ2-1, the CDR3 gives the full variable domain: GAGVSQSPSNKVTEKGKDVELRCDPISGHTALYWYRQSLGQGLEFLIYFQGNSAPDKSGLPSDRFSAERTGGSVSTLTIQRTQQEDSAVYLCASSSDRASYNEQFFGPGTRLTVL.

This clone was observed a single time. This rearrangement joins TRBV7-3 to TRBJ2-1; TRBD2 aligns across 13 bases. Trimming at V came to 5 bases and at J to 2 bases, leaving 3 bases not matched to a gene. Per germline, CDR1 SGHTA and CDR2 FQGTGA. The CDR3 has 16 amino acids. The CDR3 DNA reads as TGTGCCAGCAGCAAAGGGACTAGCGGGACCTACAATGAGCAGTTCTTC. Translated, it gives CASSKGTSGTYNEQFF.

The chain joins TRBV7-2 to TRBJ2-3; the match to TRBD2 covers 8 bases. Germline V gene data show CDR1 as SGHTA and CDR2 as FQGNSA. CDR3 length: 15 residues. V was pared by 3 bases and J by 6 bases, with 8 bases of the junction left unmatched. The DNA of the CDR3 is TGTGCCAGCAGCTTTCGCCGAGCGGGGGCTGATACGCAGTATTTT. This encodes CASSFRRAGADTQYF. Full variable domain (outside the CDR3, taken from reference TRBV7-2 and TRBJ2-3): GAGVSQSPSNKVTEKGKDVELRCDPISGHTALYWYRQSLGQGLEFLIYFQGNSAPDKSGLPSDRFSAERTGGSVSTLTIQRTQQEDSAVYLCASSFRRAGADTQYFGPGTRLTVL.

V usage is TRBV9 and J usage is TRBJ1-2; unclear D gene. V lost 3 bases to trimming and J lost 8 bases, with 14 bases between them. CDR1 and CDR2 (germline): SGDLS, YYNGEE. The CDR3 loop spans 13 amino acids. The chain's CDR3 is CASSERAIRGYTF. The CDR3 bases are TGTGCCAGCAGCGAGAGGGCTATCCGCGGCTACACCTTC.

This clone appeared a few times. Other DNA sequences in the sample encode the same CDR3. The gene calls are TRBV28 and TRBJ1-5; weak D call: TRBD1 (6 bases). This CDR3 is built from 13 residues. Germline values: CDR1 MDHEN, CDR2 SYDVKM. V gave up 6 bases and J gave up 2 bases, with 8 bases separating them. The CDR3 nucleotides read TGTGCCAGCAGGCGACAGGGCAATCAGCCCCAGCATTTT. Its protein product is CASRRQGNQPQHF.

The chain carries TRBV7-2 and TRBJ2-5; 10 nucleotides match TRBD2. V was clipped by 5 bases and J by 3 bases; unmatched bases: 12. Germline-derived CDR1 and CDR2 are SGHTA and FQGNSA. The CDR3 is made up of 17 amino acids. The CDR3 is CASSQGLALGDEETQYF. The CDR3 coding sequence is TGTGCCAGCAGCCAGGGACTAGCGTTAGGAGACGAAGAGACCCAGTACTTC.

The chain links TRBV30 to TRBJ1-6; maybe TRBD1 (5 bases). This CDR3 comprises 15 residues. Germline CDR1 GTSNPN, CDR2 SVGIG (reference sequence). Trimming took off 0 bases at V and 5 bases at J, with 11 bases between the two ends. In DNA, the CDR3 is TGTGCCTGGAGTGTACTGGGGCTTCATAATTCACCCCTCCACTTT. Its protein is CAWSVLGLHNSPLHF.

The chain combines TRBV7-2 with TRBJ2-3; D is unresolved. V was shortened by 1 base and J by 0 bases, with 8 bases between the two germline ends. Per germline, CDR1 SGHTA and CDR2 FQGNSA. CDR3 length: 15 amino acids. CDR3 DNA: TGTGCCAGCAGCTTAGTAACAGCTAGCACAGATACGCAGTATTTT. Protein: CASSLVTASTDTQYF.

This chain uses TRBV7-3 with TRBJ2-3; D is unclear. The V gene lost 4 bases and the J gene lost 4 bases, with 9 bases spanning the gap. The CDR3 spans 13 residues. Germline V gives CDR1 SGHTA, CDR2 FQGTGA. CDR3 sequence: CASSSFQPDTQYF. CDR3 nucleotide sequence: TGTGCCAGCAGCTCGTTCCAACCAGATACGCAGTATTTT.

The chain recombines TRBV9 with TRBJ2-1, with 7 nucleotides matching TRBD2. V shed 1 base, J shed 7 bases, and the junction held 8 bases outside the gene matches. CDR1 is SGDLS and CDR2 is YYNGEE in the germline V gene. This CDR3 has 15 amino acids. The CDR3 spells CASSVWAGEGNEQFF. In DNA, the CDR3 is TGTGCCAGCAGCGTATGGGCGGGAGAGGGTAATGAGCAGTTCTTC.

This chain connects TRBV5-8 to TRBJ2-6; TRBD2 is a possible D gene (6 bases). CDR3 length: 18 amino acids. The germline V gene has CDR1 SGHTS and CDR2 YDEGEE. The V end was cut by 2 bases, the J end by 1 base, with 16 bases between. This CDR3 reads CASSFGWRGWSGANVLTF. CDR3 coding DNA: TGTGCCAGCAGCTTCGGATGGAGGGGATGGTCTGGGGCCAACGTCCTGACTTTC.

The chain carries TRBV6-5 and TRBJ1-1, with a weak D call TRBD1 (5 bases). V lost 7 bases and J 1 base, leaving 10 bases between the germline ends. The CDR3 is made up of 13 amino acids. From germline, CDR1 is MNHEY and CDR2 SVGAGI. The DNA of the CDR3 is TGTGCCAGCACCGGGACCAGGAACACTGAAGCTTTCTTT. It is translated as CASTGTRNTEAFF.

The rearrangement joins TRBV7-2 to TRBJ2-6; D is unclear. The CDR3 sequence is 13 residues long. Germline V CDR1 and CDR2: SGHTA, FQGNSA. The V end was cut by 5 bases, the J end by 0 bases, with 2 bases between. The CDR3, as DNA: TGTGCCAGCAGCCGCTCTGGGGCCAACGTCCTGACTTTC. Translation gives CASSRSGANVLTF.

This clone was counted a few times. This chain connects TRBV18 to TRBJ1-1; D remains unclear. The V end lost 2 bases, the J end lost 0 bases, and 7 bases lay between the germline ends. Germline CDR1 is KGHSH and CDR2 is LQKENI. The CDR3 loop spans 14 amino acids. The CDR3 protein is CASSPAGLNTEAFF. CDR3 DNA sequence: TGTGCCAGCTCACCAGCAGGTTTGAACACTGAAGCTTTCTTT.

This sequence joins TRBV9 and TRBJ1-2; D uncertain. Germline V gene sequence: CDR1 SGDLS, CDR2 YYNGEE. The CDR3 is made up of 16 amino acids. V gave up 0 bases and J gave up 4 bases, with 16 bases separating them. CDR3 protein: CASSVAPDVSLYGYTF. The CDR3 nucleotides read TGTGCCAGCAGCGTAGCCCCGGATGTGTCTCTCTATGGCTACACCTTC.

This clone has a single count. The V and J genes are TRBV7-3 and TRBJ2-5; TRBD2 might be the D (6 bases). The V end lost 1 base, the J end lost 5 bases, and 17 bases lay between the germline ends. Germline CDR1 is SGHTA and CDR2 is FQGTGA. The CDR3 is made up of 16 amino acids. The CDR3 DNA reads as TGTGCCAGCAGCTTAAAGGGCGGGAACACCCGGGAGACCCAGTACTTC. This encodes CASSLKGGNTRETQYF.